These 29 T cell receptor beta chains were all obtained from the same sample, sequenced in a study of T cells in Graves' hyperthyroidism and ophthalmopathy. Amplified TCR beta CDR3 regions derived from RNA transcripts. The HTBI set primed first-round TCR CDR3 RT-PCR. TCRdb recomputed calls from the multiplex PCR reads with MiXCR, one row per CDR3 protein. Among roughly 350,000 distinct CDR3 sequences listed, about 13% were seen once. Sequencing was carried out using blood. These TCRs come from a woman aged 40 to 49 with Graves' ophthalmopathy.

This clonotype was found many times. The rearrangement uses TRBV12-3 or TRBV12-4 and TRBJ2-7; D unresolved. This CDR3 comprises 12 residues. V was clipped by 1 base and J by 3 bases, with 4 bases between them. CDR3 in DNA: TGTGCCAGCAGTTTAGGCTACTACGAGCAGTACTTC. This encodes CASSLGYYEQYF.

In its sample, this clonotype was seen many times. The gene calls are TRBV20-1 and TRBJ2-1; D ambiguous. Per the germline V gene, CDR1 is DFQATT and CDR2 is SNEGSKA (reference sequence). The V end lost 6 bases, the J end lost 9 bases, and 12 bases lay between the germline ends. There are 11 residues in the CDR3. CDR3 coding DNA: TGCAGTGCAACTGGAGATACTGAGCAGTTCTTC. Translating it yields CSATGDTEQFF.

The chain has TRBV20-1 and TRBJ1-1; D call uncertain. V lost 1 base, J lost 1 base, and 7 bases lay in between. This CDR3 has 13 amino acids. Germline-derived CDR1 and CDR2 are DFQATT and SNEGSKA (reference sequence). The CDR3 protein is CSARGAENTEAFF. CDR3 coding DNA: TGCAGTGCTAGAGGGGCAGAGAACACTGAAGCTTTCTTT.

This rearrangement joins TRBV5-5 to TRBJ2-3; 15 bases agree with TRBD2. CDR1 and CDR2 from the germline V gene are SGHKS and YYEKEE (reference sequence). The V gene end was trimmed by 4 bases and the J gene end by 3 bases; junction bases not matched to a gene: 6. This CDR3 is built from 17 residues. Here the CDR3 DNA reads TGTGCCAGCAGCAGAGGGACTAGCGGGAGGATAACAGATACGCAGTATTTT. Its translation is CASSRGTSGRITDTQYF. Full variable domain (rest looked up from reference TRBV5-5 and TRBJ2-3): DAGVTQSPTHLIKTRGQQVTLRCSPISGHKSVSWYQQVLGQGPQFIFQYYEKEERGRGNFPDRFSARQFPNYSSELNVNALLLGDSALYLCASSRGTSGRITDTQYFGPGTRLTVL.

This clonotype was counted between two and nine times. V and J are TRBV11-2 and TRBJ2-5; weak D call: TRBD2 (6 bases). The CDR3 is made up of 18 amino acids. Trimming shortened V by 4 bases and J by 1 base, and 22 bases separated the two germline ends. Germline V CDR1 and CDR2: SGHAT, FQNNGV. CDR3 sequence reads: CASSYRGAFFSGQETQYF. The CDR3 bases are TGTGCCAGCAGCTATCGCGGGGCTTTTTTTAGCGGCCAAGAGACCCAGTACTTC.

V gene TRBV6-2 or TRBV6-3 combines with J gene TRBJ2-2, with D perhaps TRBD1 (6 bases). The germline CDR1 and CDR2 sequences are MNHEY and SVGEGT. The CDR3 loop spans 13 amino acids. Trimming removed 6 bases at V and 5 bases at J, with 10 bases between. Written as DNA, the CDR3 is TGTGCCAGCAGGGACAGTACAACCGGGGAGCTGTTTTTT. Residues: CASRDSTTGELFF.

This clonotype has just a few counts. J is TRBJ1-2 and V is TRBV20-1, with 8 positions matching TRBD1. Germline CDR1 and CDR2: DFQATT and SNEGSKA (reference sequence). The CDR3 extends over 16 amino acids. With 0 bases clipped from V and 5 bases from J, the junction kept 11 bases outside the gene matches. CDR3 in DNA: TGCAGTGCTAGAGAAAGGCTCCGGGACAGGAGATATGGCTACACCTTC. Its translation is CSARERLRDRRYGYTF.

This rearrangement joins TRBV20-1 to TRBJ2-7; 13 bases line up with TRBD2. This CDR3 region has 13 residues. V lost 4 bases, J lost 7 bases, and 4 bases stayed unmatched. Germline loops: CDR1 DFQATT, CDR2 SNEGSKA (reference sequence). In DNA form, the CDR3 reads TGCAGTGCTAAAGGGACTAGCGGGATTGAGCAGTACTTC. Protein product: CSAKGTSGIEQYF.

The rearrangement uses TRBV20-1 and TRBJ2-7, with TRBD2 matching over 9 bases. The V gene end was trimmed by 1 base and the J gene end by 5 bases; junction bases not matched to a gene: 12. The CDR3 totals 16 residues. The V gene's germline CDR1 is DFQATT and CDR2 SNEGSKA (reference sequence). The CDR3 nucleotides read TGCAGTGCTAGAGCCCCTTATAGCGGGAGTTTCAACGAGCAGTACTTC. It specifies CSARAPYSGSFNEQYF.

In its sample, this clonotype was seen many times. The CDR3 nucleotides are TGTGCCAGCAGTTTAGGGGCAGTGGGATCCTACGAGCAGTACTTC. As protein: CASSLGAVGSYEQYF. The J gene is TRBJ2-7, the V gene TRBV12-3 or TRBV12-4; D uncertain. The CDR3 extends over 15 amino acids. The germline V and J ends were trimmed by 1 base and 1 base, with 11 bases remaining between them.

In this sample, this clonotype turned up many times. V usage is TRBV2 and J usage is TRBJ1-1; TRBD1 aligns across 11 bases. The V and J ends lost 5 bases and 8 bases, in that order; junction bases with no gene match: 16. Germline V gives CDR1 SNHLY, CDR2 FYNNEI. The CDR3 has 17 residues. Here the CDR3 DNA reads TGTGCCAGCAGTTCTATACCTCCGGGACAGGGGGGGAGGGAAGCTTTCTTT. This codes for CASSSIPPGQGGREAFF.

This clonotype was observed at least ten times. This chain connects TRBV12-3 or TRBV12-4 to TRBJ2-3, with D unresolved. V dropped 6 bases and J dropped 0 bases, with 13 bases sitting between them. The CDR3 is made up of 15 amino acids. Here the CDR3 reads CASSPWTRSTDTQYF. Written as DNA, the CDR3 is TGTGCCAGCAGCCCTTGGACCCGTAGCACAGATACGCAGTATTTT.

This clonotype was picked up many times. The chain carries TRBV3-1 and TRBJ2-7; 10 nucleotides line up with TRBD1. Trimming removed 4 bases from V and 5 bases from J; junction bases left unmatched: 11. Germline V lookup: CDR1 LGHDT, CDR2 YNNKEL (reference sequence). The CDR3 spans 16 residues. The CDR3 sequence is CASSRAGGQGIHEQYF. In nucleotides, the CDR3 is TGTGCCAGCAGCCGGGCCGGGGGACAGGGGATCCACGAGCAGTACTTC.

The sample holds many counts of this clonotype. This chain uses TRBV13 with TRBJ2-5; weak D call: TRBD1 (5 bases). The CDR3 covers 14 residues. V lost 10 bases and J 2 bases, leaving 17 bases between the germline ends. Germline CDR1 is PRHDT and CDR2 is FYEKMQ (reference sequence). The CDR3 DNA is TGTGCCACCCAGCGTAAGGGGATTCAAGAGACCCAGTACTTC. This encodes CATQRKGIQETQYF.

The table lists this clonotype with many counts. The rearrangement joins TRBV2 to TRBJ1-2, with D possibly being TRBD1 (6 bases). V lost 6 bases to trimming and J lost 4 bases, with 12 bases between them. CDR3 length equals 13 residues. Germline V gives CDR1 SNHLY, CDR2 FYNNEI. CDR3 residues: CASSPPDSYGYTF. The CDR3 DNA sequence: TGTGCCAGCAGCCCCCCGGACAGCTATGGCTACACCTTC.

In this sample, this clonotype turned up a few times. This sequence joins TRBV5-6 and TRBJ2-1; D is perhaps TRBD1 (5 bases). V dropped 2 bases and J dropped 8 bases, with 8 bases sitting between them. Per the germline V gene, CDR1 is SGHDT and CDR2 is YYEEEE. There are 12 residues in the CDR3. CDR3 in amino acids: CASSFWGHEQFF. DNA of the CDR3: TGTGCCAGCAGCTTTTGGGGCCATGAGCAGTTCTTC.

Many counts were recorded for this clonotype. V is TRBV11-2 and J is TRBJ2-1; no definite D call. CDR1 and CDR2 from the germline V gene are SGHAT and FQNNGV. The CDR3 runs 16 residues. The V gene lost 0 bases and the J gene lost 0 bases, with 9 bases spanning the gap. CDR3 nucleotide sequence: TGTGCCAGCAGCTTAGATCGCTTCAGCTCCTACAATGAGCAGTTCTTC. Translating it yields CASSLDRFSSYNEQFF. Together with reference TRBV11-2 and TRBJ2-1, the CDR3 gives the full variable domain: EAGVAQSPRYKIIEKRQSVAFWCNPISGHATLYWYQQILGQGPKLLIQFQNNGVVDDSQLPKDRFSAERLKGVDSTLKIQPAKLEDSAVYLCASSLDRFSSYNEQFFGPGTRLTVL.

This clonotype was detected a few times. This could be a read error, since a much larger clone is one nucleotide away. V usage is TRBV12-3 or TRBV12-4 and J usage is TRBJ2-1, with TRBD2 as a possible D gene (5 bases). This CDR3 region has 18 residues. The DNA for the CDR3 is TGTGCCAGCAGTTCCCCCGACACGGTTTCCGGTGACTACAATGAGCAGCTCTTC. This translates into CASSSPDTVSGDYNEQLF.

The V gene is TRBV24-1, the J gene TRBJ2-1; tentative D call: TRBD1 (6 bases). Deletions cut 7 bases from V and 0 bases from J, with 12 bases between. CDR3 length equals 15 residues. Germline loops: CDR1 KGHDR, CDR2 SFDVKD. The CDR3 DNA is TGTGCCACCAGGTCCACAGGGAGCTCCTACAATGAGCAGTTCTTC. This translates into CATRSTGSSYNEQFF.

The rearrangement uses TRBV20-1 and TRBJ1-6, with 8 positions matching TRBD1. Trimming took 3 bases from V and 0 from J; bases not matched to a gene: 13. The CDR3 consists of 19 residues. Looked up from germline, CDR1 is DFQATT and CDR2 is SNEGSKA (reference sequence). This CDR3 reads CSASPRPRTGSSYNSPLHF. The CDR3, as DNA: TGCAGTGCTAGCCCTAGACCAAGGACAGGGAGCTCCTATAATTCACCCCTCCACTTT.

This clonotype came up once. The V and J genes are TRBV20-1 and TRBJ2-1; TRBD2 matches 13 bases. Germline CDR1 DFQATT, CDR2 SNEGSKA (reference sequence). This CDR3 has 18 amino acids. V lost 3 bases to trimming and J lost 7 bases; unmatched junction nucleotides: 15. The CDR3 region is CSARTHPRLAGGRNEQFF. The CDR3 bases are TGCAGTGCTAGGACTCACCCGAGACTAGCGGGGGGCCGGAATGAGCAGTTCTTC.

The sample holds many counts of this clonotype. CDR3 region: CASTRDTGELFF. The CDR3 DNA reads TGTGCCAGCACCAGGGATACCGGGGAGCTGTTTTTT. This sequence joins TRBV2 and TRBJ2-2, with D maybe TRBD1 (5 bases). The ends were cut back, 7 bases at V and 5 bases at J, with 8 bases in the middle. The length of the CDR3 is 12 residues. The germline gives CDR1 SNHLY, CDR2 FYNNEI. The entire variable domain, with the rest obtained from reference TRBV2 and TRBJ2-2, is as follows: EPEVTQTPSHQVTQMGQEVILRCVPISNHLYFYWYRQILGQKVEFLVSFYNNEISEKSEIFDDQFSVERPDGSNFTLKIRSTKLEDSAMYFCASTRDTGELFFGEGSRLTVL.

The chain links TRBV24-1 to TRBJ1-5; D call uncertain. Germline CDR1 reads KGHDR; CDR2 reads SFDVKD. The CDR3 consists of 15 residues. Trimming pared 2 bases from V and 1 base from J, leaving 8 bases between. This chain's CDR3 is CATSDSRVSNQPQHF. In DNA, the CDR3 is TGTGCCACCAGTGATTCTAGGGTAAGCAATCAGCCCCAGCATTTT.

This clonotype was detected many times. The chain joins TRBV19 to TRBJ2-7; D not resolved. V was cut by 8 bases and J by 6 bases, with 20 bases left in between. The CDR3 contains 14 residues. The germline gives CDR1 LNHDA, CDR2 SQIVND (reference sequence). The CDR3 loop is CASSPNLLPGEQYF. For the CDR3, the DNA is TGTGCCAGTTCCCCTAATTTGCTCCCTGGCGAGCAGTACTTC.

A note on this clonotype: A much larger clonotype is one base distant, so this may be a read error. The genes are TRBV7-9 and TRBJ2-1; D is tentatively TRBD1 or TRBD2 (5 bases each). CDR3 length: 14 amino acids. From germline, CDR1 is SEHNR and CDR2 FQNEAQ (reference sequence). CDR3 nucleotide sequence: TGTGCCGGCAGCTTAGCGCATCTCGGGGCTGAGCAGTTCTTC. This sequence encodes CAGSLAHLGAEQFF.

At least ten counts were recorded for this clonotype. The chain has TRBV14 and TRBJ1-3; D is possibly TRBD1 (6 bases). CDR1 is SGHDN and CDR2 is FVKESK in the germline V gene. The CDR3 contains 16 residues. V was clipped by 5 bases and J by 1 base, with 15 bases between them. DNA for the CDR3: TGTGCCAGCAGCGGGGGACAACTTAAGTCTGGAAACACCATATATTTT. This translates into CASSGGQLKSGNTIYF.

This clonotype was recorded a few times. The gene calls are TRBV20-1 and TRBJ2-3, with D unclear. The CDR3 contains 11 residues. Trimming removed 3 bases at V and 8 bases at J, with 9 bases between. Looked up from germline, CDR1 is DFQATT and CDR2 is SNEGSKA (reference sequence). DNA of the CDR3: TGCAGTGCTAGTCTAAAGGGTACGCAGTATTTT. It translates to CSASLKGTQYF.

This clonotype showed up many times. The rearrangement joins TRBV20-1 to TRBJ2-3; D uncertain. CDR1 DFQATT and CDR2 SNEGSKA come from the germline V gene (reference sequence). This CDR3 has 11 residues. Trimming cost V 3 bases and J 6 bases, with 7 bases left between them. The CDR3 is CSARIGDTQYF. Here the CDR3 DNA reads TGCAGTGCTAGGATTGGCGATACGCAGTATTTT.

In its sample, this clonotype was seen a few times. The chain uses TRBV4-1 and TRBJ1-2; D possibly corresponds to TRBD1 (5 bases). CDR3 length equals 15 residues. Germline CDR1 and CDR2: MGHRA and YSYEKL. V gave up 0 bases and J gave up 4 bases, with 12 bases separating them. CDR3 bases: TGCGCCAGCAGCCAAGAAGGGACGGGCCGCTATGGCTACACCTTC. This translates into CASSQEGTGRYGYTF.